Listed here are 10 T cell receptor beta chains from one sample, sequenced in a study of blood T cell repertoires in COVID-19. TCRdb's copy holds only in-frame clones and misses some; the assay was immunoSEQ multiplex PCR. Among 140,000 or so clones listed, approximately 81% were seen once. What was sequenced was peripheral blood. These receptors all stem from a human donor in a cohort sampled during active COVID-19.

This clone was detected once. V is TRBV7-9 and J is TRBJ1-2; TRBD1 agrees at 10 bases. CDR3 size: 15 residues. Germline values: CDR1 SEHNR, CDR2 FQNEAQ (reference sequence). V dropped 2 bases and J dropped 7; count of bases not matched to a gene: 7. CDR3 sequence reads: CASSLSDRGSVGYTF. The CDR3 DNA follows: TGTGCCAGCAGCTTATCGGACAGGGGGTCGGTTGGCTACACCTTC.

The V and J genes are TRBV7-9 and TRBJ2-1, with D possibly TRBD2 on 5 matching bases. Trimming left V 1 base short and J 6 bases short, with 10 bases between. Germline V gene data show CDR1 as SEHNR and CDR2 as FQNEAQ (reference sequence). The CDR3 totals 14 residues. The CDR3: CASSLVLGANEQFF. As DNA, the CDR3 is TGTGCCAGCAGCTTAGTTTTGGGAGCCAATGAGCAGTTCTTC.

The chain has TRBV5-1 and TRBJ2-1; 14 bases agree with TRBD2. V shed 0 bases and J 6 bases; nucleotides not matched to a gene: 2. This CDR3 has 16 residues. The germline V gene encodes CDR1 SGHRS and CDR2 YFSETQ. The CDR3 DNA follows: TGCGCCAGCAGCTTGGGGGGACTAGCGGGAGTCAATGAGCAGTTCTTC. Residues: CASSLGGLAGVNEQFF.

The sample holds one count of this clone. The rearrangement uses TRBV28 and TRBJ1-5; possible D gene TRBD1, 5 bases. V lost 6 bases, J lost 11 bases, and 17 bases lay in between. Germline CDR1 and CDR2: MDHEN and SYDVKM. The CDR3 consists of 13 residues. Here the CDR3 reads CASSRPSGLSQHF. The CDR3 region has the DNA TGTGCCAGCAGCCGTCCTTCAGGGTTATCCCAGCATTTT.

The rearrangement joins TRBV2 to TRBJ2-7; D possibly corresponds to TRBD2 (7 bases). Germline CDR1 and CDR2: SNHLY and FYNNEI. V lost 3 bases, J lost 0 bases, and 27 bases lay in between. This CDR3 is 20 amino acids long. The CDR3 coding sequence is TGTGCCAGCAGTGATAGCCCGCATCGAGGCGGGGGCCGAAGCTCCTACGAGCAGTACTTC. Amino acid sequence: CASSDSPHRGGGRSSYEQYF.

Concerning this clone: In the same sample, other DNA sequences code for this CDR3. The genes are TRBV9 and TRBJ2-3; 7 nucleotides match TRBD2. The germline CDR1 and CDR2 sequences are SGDLS and YYNGEE. Trimming took 0 bases from V and 3 from J; bases not matched to a gene: 4. This CDR3 region has 15 residues. The CDR3 nucleotides are TGTGCCAGCAGCGTAGCGGGAGGTTGGACAGATACGCAGTATTTT. As protein: CASSVAGGWTDTQYF. The full variable domain, completed using reference TRBV9 and TRBJ2-3, is DSGVTQTPKHLITATGQRVTLRCSPRSGDLSVYWYQQSLDQGLQFLIQYYNGEERAKGNILERFSAQQFPDLHSELNLSSLELGDSALYFCASSVAGGWTDTQYFGPGTRLTVL.

This clone has a single count. V is TRBV20-1 and J is TRBJ2-7; the match to TRBD1 covers 8 bases. Trimming at V came to 6 bases and at J to 3 bases, leaving 4 bases not matched to a gene. The CDR3 has 12 residues. Looked up from germline, CDR1 is DFQATT and CDR2 is SNEGSKA (reference sequence). CDR3 sequence (DNA): TGCAGTGCAAGTGACAGGGGCTACGAGCAGTACTTC. The encoded protein is CSASDRGYEQYF.

V usage is TRBV28 and J usage is TRBJ2-7, with D possibly TRBD1 on 6 matching bases. The CDR3 consists of 14 residues. The V gene lost 6 bases and the J gene lost 2 bases, with 14 bases spanning the gap. Germline V CDR1 and CDR2: MDHEN, SYDVKM. This CDR3 is CASRPTGLTYEQYF. The CDR3 region has the DNA TGTGCCAGCAGACCCACAGGGTTAACCTACGAGCAGTACTTC.

The V call is TRBV2, the J call TRBJ2-3, with a tentative D call TRBD2 (5 bases). The CDR3 runs to 14 residues. The V and J ends lost 8 bases and 6 bases respectively, with 18 bases between them. Germline V lookup: CDR1 SNHLY, CDR2 FYNNEI. CDR3 sequence reads: CASGFGESKDTQYF. In DNA, the CDR3 is TGTGCCAGCGGCTTCGGGGAGAGTAAGGATACGCAGTATTTT.

This chain uses TRBV28 with TRBJ1-3, with D unresolved. This CDR3 region has 16 residues. Per germline, CDR1 MDHEN and CDR2 SYDVKM. Trimming cost V 2 bases and J 0 bases, with 11 bases left between them. CDR3 sequence: CASSLRLAHSGNTIYF. The CDR3 DNA reads as TGTGCCAGCAGTTTACGACTGGCACACTCTGGAAACACCATATATTTT.